This T cell receptor (beta chain) was obtained from a study of shared clonotypes between healthy human individuals (TCRdb year 2020). Regarding the complete study: A couple of women and a few men aged 18 to 49 years were included in the cohort. The study deeply sequenced blood TCR repertoires of five healthy adults to estimate repertoire size and the extent of clonotype sharing between individuals. For each donor, CD4 naive and CD4 memory were each run on three plates, CD8 naive on two plates, and CD8 memory on one plate. Different laboratories and diverse techniques were used to prepare libraries and sequence TCR repertoires, to increase sequencing depth and limit assay-specific biases. Between about 0.85 and 9.5 billion PBMCs per donor were obtained by leukapheresis. Points the paper makes about the study in general: About 4.5% of naive CD4, around 3.6% of naive CD8, around 2.3% of memory CD4, and about 0.4% of memory CD8 clonotypes were shared across a few donors. The genetic and exposure-history diversity represented was limited by the small number of donors. Only blood was sampled, and tissue TCR repertoires likely differ from those in blood. Compared with non-shared clonotypes, the clonotypes found in all four sorted-subset donors had higher generation probabilities. Pairwise subsampling led to the expectation that sequencing depth would affect the degree of clonotype sharing among donors. Naive subsets generally had larger estimated clonotype richness than memory subsets did. Even with the large sequencing depth, rarefaction of the sorted-subset datasets indicated that sequencing was incomplete.

The donors were healthy, HIV-negative adults with no recently reported acute infections or vaccinations. Every donor was a Caucasian adult living in Nashville, Tennessee, USA. CD4+ T cells were enriched by magnetic negative selection; naive cells were then positively selected on CD45RA, and the negative fraction formed the memory subset. After blood collection by leukapheresis, PBMCs were isolated using Ficoll-Histopaque density gradient centrifugation and then cryopreserved in the vapor phase of liquid nitrogen. Purity and quantity of every magnetically sorted T cell population were checked by analytical flow cytometry. From each sorted fraction, genomic DNA was isolated and quantified by UV absorbance on a Nanodrop 2000c. The V end loses 4 bases and the J end loses 3 bases, and a stretch of 7 bases separates them. The germline V gene encodes CDR1 SGHTA and CDR2 FQGNSA. Including the terminal cysteine and phenylalanine, the CDR3 comprises 12 residues. Left in the record is the CDR3 DNA by itself, 36 bases read in frame from the first base.

Using the deep immunoSEQ assay, multiplex PCR amplified TCR CDR3 regions from genomic DNA. Extracted genomic DNA from each cell subset was distributed evenly across all wells of several immunoSEQ 96-well plates, and each plate was treated as a replicate. For sorted subsets, roughly 190 ng of genomic DNA, equivalent to about 30,000 T cell genomes, went into each replicate PCR. The purified libraries were quantified using a Qubit 3.0 fluorometer, sized with a Bioanalyzer 2100, and then quantified again using the KAPA Library Quantification kit. A separate single-read 150-cycle Illumina NextSeq 550 flow cell was used to sequence each immunoSEQ 96-well plate. In the original analysis: The immunoSEQ output contained only junctional sequences without quality scores, so filtering could not match that applied to full-length reads. To assign V/J genes and CDR3, sequences were annotated against IMGT germline references using PyIR, a Python wrapper for IgBLAST v1.9. Reads were filtered out if the reads had weak V/J assignments (E-value above 1e-6), no CDR3, stop codons, out-of-frame junctions, or ambiguous translated residues. V3J clonotypes were defined as sequences sharing an identical inferred V gene, J gene, and CDR3 amino acid sequence. Percentage overlap between repertoires was calculated by dividing the number of shared unique clonotypes by the size of the smaller repertoire. RTK rarefaction, the Chao1 estimator, and Recon v2.1 estimates of unobserved clonotypes were used to assess repertoire richness. For all TCRbeta clonotypes obtained by the gDNA method from a handful of donors, generation probabilities were computed with OLGA. TCRdb obtained this table from immuneACCESS and retained in-frame rearrangements with V and J assigned. These tables miss some clones; where compared with another copy, unresolved V genes account for less than half of the shortfall, and the remainder is unexplained. That table is the source of V, J and clone size, and D and trimming were worked out from the DNA. The sample table shows hundreds of thousands of clones, and approximately 79% are seen once. Over 1.5% of the sample is in the top ten clones.

Note on this clone: Which antigen it targets is not known. Within one base of it there is no much larger clone, and no base qualities were kept. The sample carries other DNA sequences with the same CDR3.

This chain joins TRBV7-2 to TRBJ2-7, with the D gene uncertain. Sequenced material: memory CD4+ T cells sorted from blood. The cell subset or site label on this specimen signifies: CD45RA-negative fraction. The source is a woman aged 30 to 39 in good health. The CDR3 reads CASSSQGYEQYF. The DNA sequence is given as TGTGCCAGCAGCTCTCAAGGCTACGAGCAGTACTTC.